The rows below give T cell receptor beta chains drawn from one sample of a study of T-cell reconstitution after alpha-beta-depleted transplantation in children. TCRdb reanalysed the PCR reads using MiXCR and keeps one entry per CDR3 protein. The sample contains over 200,000 distinct CDR3 sequences, about 8.4% of which appear only once. The starting material was PBMCs, mostly from graft donor cells, obtained 360 days after TCRalphabeta/CD19-depleted stem cell transplant. These receptors were collected from a male patient between 2 and 10 years old who had a stem cell transplant for acute myeloid leukemia, so the T cells may come from the graft donor. The CDR3 runs from the conserved cysteine through the conserved F or W. The D gene is left open where the match is weak. Size tells how often a clone was seen (once, few, many) or the class of an expanded clone, and some rows leave it out.

>many|.|TRBJ1-5|TRBV5-1
TGCGCCAGCAGTTGGGGAACAGATCAGCCCCAGCATTTT
CASSWGTDQPQHF
>.|.|TRBJ2-2|TRBV5-1
TGCGCCAGCACCTTGCTAGCTAACACCGGGGAGCTGTTTTTT
CASTLLANTGELFF
>many|.|TRBJ1-1|TRBV10-3
TGTGCCATCAGTGTAGTCCACGGGGGCACTGAAGCTTTCTTT
CAISVVHGGTEAFF
>many|.|TRBJ1-1|TRBV28
TGTGCCAGCAGTTTAATTGCGAACACTGAAGCTTTCTTT
CASSLIANTEAFF
>few|.|TRBJ2-7|TRBV15
TGTGCCACCAGCAGAGAGCAGGGTGTCCCCTACGAGCAGTACTTC
CATSREQGVPYEQYF
>few|.|TRBJ2-3|TRBV7-3
TGTGCCAGCAGCCCCAGACCGGTTTCCTTCACAGATACGCAGTATTTT
CASSPRPVSFTDTQYF
>few|TRBD2|TRBJ2-1|TRBV7-4
TGTGCCAGCAGCCTAGGAGGACTAGCGGCATACAATGAGCAGTTCTTC
CASSLGGLAAYNEQFF
>.|.|TRBJ2-5|TRBV6-5
TGTGCCAGCAGTTCCCCGGGCCTACTGGAGACCCAGTACTTC
CASSSPGLLETQYF
>many|.|TRBJ1-2|TRBV3-1
TGTGCCAGCAGCCCCAGGCTTGCCAACTATGGCTACACCTTC
CASSPRLANYGYTF
>many|TRBD1|TRBJ1-1|TRBV27
TGTGCCAGCACAAGGACAGGGTGGGACACTGAAGCTTTCTTT
CASTRTGWDTEAFF
>many|.|TRBJ2-3|TRBV10-2
TGCGCCAGCAGGATTTCCACAGATACGCAGTATTTT
CASRISTDTQYF
>many|TRBD2|TRBJ2-1|TRBV7-3
TGTGCCAGCAGCTTAAGGAATCAGACTAGCGGGAGTGTGAATAATGAGCAGTTCTTC
CASSLRNQTSGSVNNEQFF
>few|.|TRBJ1-3|TRBV12-3/TRBV12-4
TGTGCCAGCAGTTTTCGGCGGGGATTAGCTGGAAACACCATATATTTT
CASSFRRGLAGNTIYF
>many|TRBD1|TRBJ2-2|TRBV11-2
TGTGCCAGCAGCTTGGGACAGGGGGTAGAAGCCGGGGAGCTGTTTTTT
CASSLGQGVEAGELFF
>.|.|TRBJ1-6|TRBV12-3/TRBV12-4
TGTGCCAGCAGTTCTGGCGACCTTAATTCACCCCTCCACTTT
CASSSGDLNSPLHF
>many|TRBD1|TRBJ2-1|TRBV5-1
TGCGCCAGCAGCAACCGGGACAGGACTGCCAATGAGCAGTTCTTC
CASSNRDRTANEQFF
>many|.|TRBJ2-2|TRBV5-1
TGCGCCAGCAGCCCATATGGTCCCGGGGAGCTGTTTTTT
CASSPYGPGELFF
>many|.|TRBJ2-7|TRBV20-1
TGCAGTGCAACCGACGCGAACTCCTACGAGCAGTACTTC
CSATDANSYEQYF
>.|TRBD1|TRBJ2-5|TRBV5-1
TGCGCCAGCAGCCCGAACAGGGGGTCTGGTCAAGAGACCCAGTACTTC
CASSPNRGSGQETQYF
>many|TRBD1|TRBJ2-4|TRBV11-1
TGTGCCAGCAGCCCCCAGCCGGGACAGATGAGTTCGGAGGACGCCAAAAACATTCAGTACTTC
CASSPQPGQMSSEDAKNIQYF
>many|TRBD2|TRBJ2-1|TRBV4-3
TGCGCCAGCAGCCTGGGACTAGCGAAAGGCAGCTCCTACAATGAGCAGTTCTTC
CASSLGLAKGSSYNEQFF
>few|TRBD1|TRBJ1-2|TRBV28
TGTGCCAGCAGTTCCCAGGGGGACTATGGCTACACCTTC
CASSSQGDYGYTF
>many|TRBD1|TRBJ2-1|TRBV24-1
TGTGCCACCAGTGATTCTGGGACAGGCTCCTACAATGAGCAGTTCTTC
CATSDSGTGSYNEQFF
>.|TRBD2|TRBJ2-1|TRBV12-3/TRBV12-4
TGTGCCACGAAACTAGCGGGAGGGCAAGATGAGCAGTTCTTC
CATKLAGGQDEQFF
>few|TRBD2|TRBJ2-7|TRBV18
TGTGCCAGCTCACCCTTTAGCGGGACATACGAGCAGTACTTC
CASSPFSGTYEQYF
>many|TRBD1|TRBJ2-1|TRBV10-3
TGTGCCATCAGTGAGTCCTCCTCCTTGGACAGGGTTGAGGATGAGCAGTTCTTC
CAISESSSLDRVEDEQFF
>many|TRBD2|TRBJ2-7|TRBV4-3
TGCGCCAGCAGCCAAGAACTAGCGGGAGTCTCGAGGGAGCAGTACTTC
CASSQELAGVSREQYF
>few|TRBD2|TRBJ2-7|TRBV20-1
TGCAGTGCTAGAGCTATAGCGGGAGGGAGCTTCGAGCAGTACTTC
CSARAIAGGSFEQYF
>.|.|TRBJ2-3|TRBV4-3
TGCGCCAGCAGCCAAGTGGACTGGCTCACAGATACGCAGTATTTT
CASSQVDWLTDTQYF
>many|.|TRBJ2-1|TRBV7-3
TGTGCCAGCAGCCAAGAACGTTCCGAGCAGTTCTTC
CASSQERSEQFF
>.|.|TRBJ1-1|TRBV19
TGTGCCAGTAGTACCCTACAGGATAACACTGAAGCTTTCTTT
CASSTLQDNTEAFF
>few|.|TRBJ1-1|TRBV5-5
TGTGCCAGCAGCTTTTCCGTTATGAACACTGAAGCTTTCTTT
CASSFSVMNTEAFF
>many|TRBD1|TRBJ1-2|TRBV29-1
TGCAGCGTTGGCGGACAGGGTGGTCCCTATGGCTACACCTTC
CSVGGQGGPYGYTF
>.|.|TRBJ1-4|TRBV29-1
TGCAGCGTTGTAGCAACTAATGAAAAACTGTTTTTT
CSVVATNEKLFF
>.|.|TRBJ2-5|TRBV29-1
TGCAGCGTCCCCGTTTGGGGCCTCCGGACCCAGTACTTC
CSVPVWGLRTQYF
>.|.|TRBJ1-2|TRBV4-1
TGCGCCAGCAGCCAACAGGCAGATAACTATGGCTACACCTTC
CASSQQADNYGYTF
>.|TRBD1|TRBJ2-1|TRBV5-1
TGCGCCAGCAGCTTTACTCCCCCGGGACAGCAATACAATGAGCAGTTCTTC
CASSFTPPGQQYNEQFF
>many|.|TRBJ1-1|TRBV18
TGTGCCAGCTCACCAGCAGGGAGTAACACTGAAGCTTTCTTT
CASSPAGSNTEAFF
>many|.|TRBJ2-1|TRBV9
TGTGCCAGCAGCCTCTCAGGAGGGGGGGCCCCCTACAATGAGCAGTTCTTC
CASSLSGGGAPYNEQFF
>many|.|TRBJ1-2|TRBV6-5
TGTGCCAGCAGTTACAAAGACACCCTGTATGGCTACACCTTC
CASSYKDTLYGYTF
>many|TRBD2|TRBJ2-1|TRBV20-1
TGCAGTCCGGAGCTAGCGGGAGCAGATGAGCAGTTCTTC
CSPELAGADEQFF
>many|.|TRBJ2-5|TRBV12-3/TRBV12-4
TGTGCCAGCAGTTTGGGGGCCCGGGAGACCCAGTACTTC
CASSLGARETQYF
>.|.|TRBJ1-2|TRBV5-1
TGCGCCAGCAGCTTGCAAGGGGACCATGGCTACACCTTC
CASSLQGDHGYTF
>.|.|TRBJ1-2|TRBV5-1
TGCGCCAGCAGCCCCGGGACACCGATTAGGAACTATGGCTACACCTTC
CASSPGTPIRNYGYTF
>many|.|TRBJ2-1|TRBV9
TGTGCCAGCAGCGTACGGGATTCCAACAATGAGCAGTTCTTC
CASSVRDSNNEQFF
>.|.|TRBJ1-1|TRBV10-3
TGTGCCATCAGTGAGTCGGGGTACACTGAAGCTTTCTTT
CAISESGYTEAFF
>many|.|TRBJ2-3|TRBV18
TGTGCCAGCTCACCGGGAGGAGATACGCAGTATTTT
CASSPGGDTQYF